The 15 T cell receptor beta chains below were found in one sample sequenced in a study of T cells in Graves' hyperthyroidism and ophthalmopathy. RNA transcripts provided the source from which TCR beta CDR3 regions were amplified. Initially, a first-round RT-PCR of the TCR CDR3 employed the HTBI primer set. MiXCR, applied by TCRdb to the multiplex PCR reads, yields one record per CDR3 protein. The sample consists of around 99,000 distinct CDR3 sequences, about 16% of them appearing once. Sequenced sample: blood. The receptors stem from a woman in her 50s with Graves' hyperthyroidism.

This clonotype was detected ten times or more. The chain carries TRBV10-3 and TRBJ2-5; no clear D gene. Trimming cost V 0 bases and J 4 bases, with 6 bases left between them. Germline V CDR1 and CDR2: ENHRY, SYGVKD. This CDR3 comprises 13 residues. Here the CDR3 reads CAISESGLETQYF. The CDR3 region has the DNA TGTGCCATCAGTGAGTCTGGGTTAGAGACCCAGTACTTC.

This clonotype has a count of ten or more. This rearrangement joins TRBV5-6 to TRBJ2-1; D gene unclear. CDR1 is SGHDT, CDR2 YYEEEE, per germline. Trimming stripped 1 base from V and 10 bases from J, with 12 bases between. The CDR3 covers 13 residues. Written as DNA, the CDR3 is TGTGCCAGCAGCTTGAATCCCACCCCCGAGCAGTTCTTC. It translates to CASSLNPTPEQFF.

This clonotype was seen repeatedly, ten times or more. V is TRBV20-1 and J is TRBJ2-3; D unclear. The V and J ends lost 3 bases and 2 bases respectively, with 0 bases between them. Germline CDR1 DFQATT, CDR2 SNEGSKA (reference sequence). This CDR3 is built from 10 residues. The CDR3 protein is CSASTDTQYF. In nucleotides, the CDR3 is TGCAGTGCTAGCACAGATACGCAGTATTTT.

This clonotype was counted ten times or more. CDR3 region: CASSLTGWGANYGYTF. CDR3 coding DNA: TGTGCCAGCAGCCTGACAGGGTGGGGGGCTAACTATGGCTACACCTTC. This chain links TRBV27 with TRBJ1-2; 7 bases match TRBD1. V dropped 6 bases and J dropped 0; count of bases not matched to a gene: 10. This CDR3 spans 16 amino acids. In germline, CDR1 is MNHEY, CDR2 SMNVEV (reference sequence).

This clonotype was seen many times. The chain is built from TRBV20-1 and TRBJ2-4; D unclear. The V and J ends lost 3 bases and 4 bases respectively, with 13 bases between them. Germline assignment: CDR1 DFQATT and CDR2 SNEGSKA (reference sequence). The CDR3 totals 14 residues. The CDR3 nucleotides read TGCAGTGCTAGTAGACAAGACACTAAAAACATTCAGTACTTC. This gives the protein CSASRQDTKNIQYF.

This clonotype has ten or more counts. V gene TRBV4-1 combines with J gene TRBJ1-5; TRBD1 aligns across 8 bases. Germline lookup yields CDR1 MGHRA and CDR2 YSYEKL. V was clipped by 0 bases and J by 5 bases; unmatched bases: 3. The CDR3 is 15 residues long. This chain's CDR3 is CASSQDWDRHQPQHF. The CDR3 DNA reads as TGCGCCAGCAGCCAAGATTGGGACAGGCATCAGCCCCAGCATTTT.

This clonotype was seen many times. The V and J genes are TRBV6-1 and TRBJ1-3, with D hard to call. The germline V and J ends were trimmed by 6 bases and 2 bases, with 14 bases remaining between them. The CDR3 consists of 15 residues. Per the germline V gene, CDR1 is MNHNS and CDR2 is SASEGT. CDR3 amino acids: CASSPGFWAGNTIYF. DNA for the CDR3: TGTGCCAGCAGCCCCGGCTTCTGGGCTGGAAACACCATATATTTT.

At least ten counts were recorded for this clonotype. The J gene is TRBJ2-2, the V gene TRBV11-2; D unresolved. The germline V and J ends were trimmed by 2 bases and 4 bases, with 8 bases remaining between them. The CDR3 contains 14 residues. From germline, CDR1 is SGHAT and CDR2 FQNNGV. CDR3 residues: CASSLIVATGELFF. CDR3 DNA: TGTGCCAGCAGCTTAATAGTTGCCACCGGGGAGCTGTTTTTT. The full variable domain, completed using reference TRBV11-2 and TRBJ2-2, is EAGVAQSPRYKIIEKRQSVAFWCNPISGHATLYWYQQILGQGPKLLIQFQNNGVVDDSQLPKDRFSAERLKGVDSTLKIQPAKLEDSAVYLCASSLIVATGELFFGEGSRLTVL.

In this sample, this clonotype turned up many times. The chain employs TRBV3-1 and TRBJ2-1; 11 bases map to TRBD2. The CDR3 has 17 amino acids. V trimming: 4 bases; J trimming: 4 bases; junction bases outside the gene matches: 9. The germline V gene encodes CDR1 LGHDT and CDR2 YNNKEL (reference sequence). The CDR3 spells CASSRRRGLAEYNEQFF. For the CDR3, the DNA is TGTGCCAGCAGCCGCCGTCGGGGACTAGCGGAATACAATGAGCAGTTCTTC.

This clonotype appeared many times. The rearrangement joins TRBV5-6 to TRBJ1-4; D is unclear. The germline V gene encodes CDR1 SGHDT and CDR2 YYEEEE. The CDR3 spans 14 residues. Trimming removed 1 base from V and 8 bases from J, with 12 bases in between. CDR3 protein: CASSLRILGEKLFF. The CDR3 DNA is TGTGCCAGCAGCTTGAGGATCTTAGGGGAAAAACTGTTTTTT.

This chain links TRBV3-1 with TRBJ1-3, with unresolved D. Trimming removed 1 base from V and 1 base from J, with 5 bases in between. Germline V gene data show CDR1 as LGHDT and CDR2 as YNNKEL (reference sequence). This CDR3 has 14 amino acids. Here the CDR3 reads CASSQVRSGNTIYF. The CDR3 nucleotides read TGTGCCAGCAGCCAAGTTAGATCTGGAAACACCATATATTTT.

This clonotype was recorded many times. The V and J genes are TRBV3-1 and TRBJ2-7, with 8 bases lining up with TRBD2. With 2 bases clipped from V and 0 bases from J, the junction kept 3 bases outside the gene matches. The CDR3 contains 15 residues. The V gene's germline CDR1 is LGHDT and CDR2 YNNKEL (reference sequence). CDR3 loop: CASSQRSGSSYEQYV. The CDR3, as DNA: TGTGCCAGCAGCCAAAGGAGCGGGAGCTCCTACGAGCAGTACGTC.

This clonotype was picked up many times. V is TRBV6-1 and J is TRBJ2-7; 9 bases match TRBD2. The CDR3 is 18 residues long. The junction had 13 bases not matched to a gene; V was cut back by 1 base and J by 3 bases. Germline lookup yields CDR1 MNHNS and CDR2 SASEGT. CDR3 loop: CASSEVGLAKRTNYEQYV. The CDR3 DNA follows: TGTGCCAGCAGTGAAGTAGGACTAGCGAAAAGAACAAACTACGAGCAGTACGTC.

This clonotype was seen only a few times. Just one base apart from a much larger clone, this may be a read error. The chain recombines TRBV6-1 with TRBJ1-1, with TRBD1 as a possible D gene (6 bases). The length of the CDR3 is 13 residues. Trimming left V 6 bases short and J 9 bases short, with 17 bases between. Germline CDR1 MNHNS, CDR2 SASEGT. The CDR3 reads CASRRQAARQAFF. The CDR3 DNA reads TGTGCCAGCAGGCGACAGGCCGCCCGTCAAGCTTTCTTT.

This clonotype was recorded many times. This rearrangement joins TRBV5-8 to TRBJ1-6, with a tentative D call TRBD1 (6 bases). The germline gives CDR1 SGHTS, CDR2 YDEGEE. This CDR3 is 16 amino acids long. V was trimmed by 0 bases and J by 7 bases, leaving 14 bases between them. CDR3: CASSLGAGDPNSPLHF. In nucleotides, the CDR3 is TGTGCCAGCAGCTTGGGGGCAGGGGATCCAAATTCACCCCTCCACTTT.